These T cell receptor beta chains were read from a single sample in a study of cytomegalovirus exposure and HLA in healthy donors. Data came from immunoSEQ multiplex PCR; TCRdb stores just in-frame clones and leaves some out. The table has tens of thousands of clones, over 75% seen once. Sequencing used PBMCs. All receptors derive from a male donor in good health and CMV-seropositive. Each CDR3 is given with its conserved first and last residue. The D gene is left open where the match is weak. Not all rows give a size; the values are once, few, many and, for expanded clones, a class.

d_gene,j_gene,v_gene,abundance,CDR3aa,CDR3nt
TRBD1,TRBJ2-5,TRBV6-1,.,CASSETSTGRETQYF,TGTGCCAGCAGTGAAACGTCGACAGGGCGAGAGACCCAGTACTTC
TRBD1,TRBJ1-1,TRBV19,.,CASTSPGQGLEAFF,TGTGCCAGTACTTCTCCGGGACAGGGCCTTGAAGCTTTCTTT
TRBD1,TRBJ2-5,TRBV6-6,.,CASSYPGQVRETQYF,TGTGCCAGCAGTTACCCAGGACAGGTCAGAGAGACCCAGTACTTC
TRBD2,TRBJ2-7,TRBV7-8,once,CASSSLAGGPPEQYF,TGTGCCAGCAGCTCGCTAGCGGGAGGGCCCCCCGAGCAGTACTTC
.,TRBJ1-2,TRBV10-2,.,CASSDDSRSPEGYTF,TGCGCCAGCAGTGACGACAGCAGGTCCCCTGAAGGCTACACCTTC
TRBD2,TRBJ2-2,TRBV5-1,.,CASSLEAGVTGELFF,TGCGCCAGCAGCTTGGAGGCGGGAGTAACCGGGGAGCTGTTTTTT
TRBD2,TRBJ2-1,TRBV5-1,.,CASSYTSGTLSEQFF,TGCGCCAGCAGCTATACTAGCGGGACCCTCAGTGAGCAGTTCTTC
.,TRBJ2-3,TRBV11-2,.,CASSSPGGPDTQYF,TGTGCCAGCAGCTCCCCCGGGGGTCCGGATACGCAGTATTTT
TRBD2,TRBJ2-1,TRBV7-8,.,CASSLGGRSNEQFF,TGTGCCAGCAGCTTAGGCGGGAGGTCAAATGAGCAGTTCTTC
.,TRBJ1-2,TRBV7-8,.,CASSLAVDFYGYTF,TGTGCCAGCAGCTTAGCAGTGGACTTCTATGGCTACACCTTC
TRBD1,TRBJ1-4,TRBV5-1,.,CASSLGGLRTGLNEKLFF,TGCGCCAGCAGCTTAGGGGGACTAAGGACAGGGCTTAATGAAAAACTGTTTTTT
TRBD1,TRBJ1-5,TRBV7-2,.,CASSRTGAGGNQPQHF,TGTGCCAGCAGCCGGACAGGGGCCGGGGGCAATCAGCCCCAGCATTTT